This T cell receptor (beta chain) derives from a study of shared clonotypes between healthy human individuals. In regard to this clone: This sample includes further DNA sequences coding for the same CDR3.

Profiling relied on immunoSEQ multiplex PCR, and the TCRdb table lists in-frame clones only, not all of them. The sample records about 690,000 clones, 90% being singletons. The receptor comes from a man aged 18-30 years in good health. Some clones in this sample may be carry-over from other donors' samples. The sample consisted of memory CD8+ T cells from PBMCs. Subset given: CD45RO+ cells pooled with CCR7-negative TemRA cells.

The CDR3 sequence: CASSLDRTYEQYF. The CDR3 nucleotides read TGTGCCAGCAGCTTAGACCGGACCTACGAGCAGTACTTC. This rearrangement joins TRBV7-6 to TRBJ2-7; D is undetermined. Germline lookup yields CDR1 SGHVS and CDR2 FNYEAQ. The CDR3 extends over 13 amino acids. The V end was cut by 1 base, the J end by 2 bases, with 6 bases between.